This TCR beta chain was identified during a study of CD8+ T cells in alopecia areata. The length of the CDR3 is 13 residues. The V gene lost 4 bases and the J gene lost 3 bases, with 9 bases spanning the gap. Germline V gene lookup returns CDR1 SGHDN and CDR2 FVKESK. After isolation, RNA underwent reverse transcription to generate cDNA as the sequencing template. Assay: immunoSEQ multiplex PCR; the TCRdb copy retains only in-frame clones and omits some. This sample has about 200,000 clones, with around 62% found just once. The V call is TRBV14, the J call TRBJ1-1, with D unclear. Material: CD4+ T cells sorted from blood, obtained at week 0. This clonotype was sampled from a human donor with alopecia areata. The CDR3 sequence: CASSPIWDTEAFF. Written as DNA, the CDR3 is TGTGCCAGCAGCCCGATCTGGGACACTGAAGCTTTCTTT.